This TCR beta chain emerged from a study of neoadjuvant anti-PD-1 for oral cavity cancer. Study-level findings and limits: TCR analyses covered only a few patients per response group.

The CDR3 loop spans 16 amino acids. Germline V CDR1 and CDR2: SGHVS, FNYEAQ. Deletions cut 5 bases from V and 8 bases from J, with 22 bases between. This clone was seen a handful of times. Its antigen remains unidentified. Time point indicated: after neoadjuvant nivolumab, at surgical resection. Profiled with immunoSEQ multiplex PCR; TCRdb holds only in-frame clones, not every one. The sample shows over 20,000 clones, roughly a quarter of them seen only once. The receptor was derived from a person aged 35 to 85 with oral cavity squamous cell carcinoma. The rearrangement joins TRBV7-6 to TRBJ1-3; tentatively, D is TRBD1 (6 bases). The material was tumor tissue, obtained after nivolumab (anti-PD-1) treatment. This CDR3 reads CASSPETGSPWDTIYF. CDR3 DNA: TGTGCCAGCAGCCCCGAGACAGGTTCGCCATGGGACACCATATATTTT.